This T cell receptor beta chain is drawn from a study of CD8+ T cells in alopecia areata. Study at large: Treated patients received oral tofacitinib, 5 to 10 mg twice daily.

This clone was seen a handful of times. Antigen: not known. cDNA reverse transcribed from extracted RNA served as the sequencing template. The protocol was immunoSEQ multiplex PCR, while the TCRdb copy is restricted to in-frame clones and leaves out a portion. Of around 200,000 clones listed, about 60% are singletons. Sample treatment: oral pan-JAK inhibitor, 5-10 mg twice daily. Cell sorting was applied to PBMCs, and CD4+ and CD8+ T cells were collected. Germline V gives CDR1 SQVTM, CDR2 ANQGSEA. V was clipped by 4 bases and J by 6 bases; unmatched bases: 6. The CDR3 has 13 residues. Findings and caveats of the study: An increase in clonality over normal scalp was evident in lesional scalp, especially alopecia totalis/universalis.

This sample comprised CD4+ T cells sorted from blood, obtained at week 4, from a patient treated with tofacitinib. This TCR came from a human donor with alopecia areata. The chain links TRBV29-1 to TRBJ2-7, with TRBD1 matching 10 bases. The CDR3 region is CSVGGTGAGEQYF. The CDR3 nucleotides are TGCAGCGTTGGGGGGACAGGGGCTGGCGAGCAGTACTTC.